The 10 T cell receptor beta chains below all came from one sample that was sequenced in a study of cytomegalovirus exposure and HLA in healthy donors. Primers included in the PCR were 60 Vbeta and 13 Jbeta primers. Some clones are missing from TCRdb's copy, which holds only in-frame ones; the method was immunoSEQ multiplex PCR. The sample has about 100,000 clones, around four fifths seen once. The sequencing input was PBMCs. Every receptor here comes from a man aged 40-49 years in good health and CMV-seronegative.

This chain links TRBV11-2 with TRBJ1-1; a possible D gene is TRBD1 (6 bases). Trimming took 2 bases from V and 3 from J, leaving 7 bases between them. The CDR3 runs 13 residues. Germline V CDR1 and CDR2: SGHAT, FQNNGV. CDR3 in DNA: TGTGCCAGCAGCTTAAAGGGGGACACTGAAGCTTTCTTT. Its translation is CASSLKGDTEAFF.

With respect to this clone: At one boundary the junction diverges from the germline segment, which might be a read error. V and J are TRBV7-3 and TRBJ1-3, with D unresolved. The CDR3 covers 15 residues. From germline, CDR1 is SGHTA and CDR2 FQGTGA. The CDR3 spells CSSSLSPGTGNTIYF. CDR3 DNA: TGTTCCAGCAGCTTAAGTCCGGGAACTGGAAACACCATATATTTT.

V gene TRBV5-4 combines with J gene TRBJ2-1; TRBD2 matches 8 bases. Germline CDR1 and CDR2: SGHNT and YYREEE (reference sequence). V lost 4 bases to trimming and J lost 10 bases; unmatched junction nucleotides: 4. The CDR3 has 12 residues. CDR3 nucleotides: TGTGCCAGCAGCGCCGGGAGGGGCGAGCAGTTCTTC. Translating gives CASSAGRGEQFF.

The CDR3, as DNA: TGTGCCAGCAACTCTATGGGGCGAGACACCGGGGAGCTGTTTTTT. The encoded protein is CASNSMGRDTGELFF. The chain joins TRBV5-6 to TRBJ2-2; D possibly corresponds to TRBD1 (5 bases). The CDR3 covers 15 residues. V lost 6 bases and J lost 3, with 15 bases in between. Per the germline V gene, CDR1 is SGHDT and CDR2 is YYEEEE.

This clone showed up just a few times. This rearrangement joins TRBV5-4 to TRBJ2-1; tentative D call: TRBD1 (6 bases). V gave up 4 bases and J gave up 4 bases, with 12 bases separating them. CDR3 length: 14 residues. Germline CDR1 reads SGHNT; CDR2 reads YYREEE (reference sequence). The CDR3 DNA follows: TGTGCCAGCAGCCTGCCGGACAGATACAATGAGCAGTTCTTC. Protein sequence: CASSLPDRYNEQFF.

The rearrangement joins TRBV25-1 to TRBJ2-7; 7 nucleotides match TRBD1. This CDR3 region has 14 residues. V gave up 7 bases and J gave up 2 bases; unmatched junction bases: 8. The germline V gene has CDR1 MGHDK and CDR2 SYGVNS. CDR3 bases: TGTGCCAGCACCGACAGGGTTCTACCCTACGAGCAGTACTTC. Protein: CASTDRVLPYEQYF.

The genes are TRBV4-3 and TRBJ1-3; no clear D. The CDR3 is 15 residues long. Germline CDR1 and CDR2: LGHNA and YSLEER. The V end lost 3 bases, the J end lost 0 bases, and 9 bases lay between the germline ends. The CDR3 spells CASSHSSSSGNTIYF. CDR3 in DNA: TGCGCCAGCAGCCACTCGTCTAGCTCTGGAAACACCATATATTTT.

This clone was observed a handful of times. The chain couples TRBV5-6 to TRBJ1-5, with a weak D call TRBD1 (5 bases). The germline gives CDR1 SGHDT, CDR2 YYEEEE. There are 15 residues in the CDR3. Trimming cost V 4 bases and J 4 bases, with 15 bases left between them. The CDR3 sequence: CASSVTQEGNQPQHF. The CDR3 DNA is TGTGCCAGCAGCGTGACTCAGGAGGGGAATCAGCCCCAGCATTTT.

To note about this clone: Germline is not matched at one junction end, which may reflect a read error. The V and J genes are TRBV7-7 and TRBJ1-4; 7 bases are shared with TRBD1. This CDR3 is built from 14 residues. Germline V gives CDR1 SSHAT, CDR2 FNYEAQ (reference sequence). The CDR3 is CASSPGGSNEKLFF. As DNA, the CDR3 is TGTGCTAGCAGCCCAGGGGGGAGTAATGAAAAACTGTTTTTT.

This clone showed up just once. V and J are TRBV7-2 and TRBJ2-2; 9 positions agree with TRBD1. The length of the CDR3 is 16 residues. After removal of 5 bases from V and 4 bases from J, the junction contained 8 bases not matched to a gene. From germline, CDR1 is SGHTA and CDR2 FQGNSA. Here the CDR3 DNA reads TGTGCCAGCAGCAAACAGGGGGCGTTCGGCACCGGGGAGCTGTTTTTT. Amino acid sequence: CASSKQGAFGTGELFF. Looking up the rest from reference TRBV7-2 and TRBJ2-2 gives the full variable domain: GAGVSQSPSNKVTEKGKDVELRCDPISGHTALYWYRQSLGQGLEFLIYFQGNSAPDKSGLPSDRFSAERTGGSVSTLTIQRTQQEDSAVYLCASSKQGAFGTGELFFGEGSRLTVL.